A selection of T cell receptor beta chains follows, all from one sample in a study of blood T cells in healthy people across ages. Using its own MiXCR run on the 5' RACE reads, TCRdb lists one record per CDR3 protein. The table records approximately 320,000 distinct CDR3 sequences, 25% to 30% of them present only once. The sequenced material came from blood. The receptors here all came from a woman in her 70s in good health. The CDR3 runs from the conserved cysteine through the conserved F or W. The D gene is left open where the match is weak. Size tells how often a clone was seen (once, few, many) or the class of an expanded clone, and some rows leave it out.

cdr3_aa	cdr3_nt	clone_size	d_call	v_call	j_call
CASSLRPSGGPSYEQYF	TGTGCCAGCAGCTTAAGGCCTAGCGGGGGTCCCTCCTACGAGCAGTACTTC	NA	TRBD2	TRBV11-2	TRBJ2-7
CASSRGQSSYNEQSF	TGTGCCAGCAGCCGGGGCCAAAGCTCCTACAATGAGCAGTCCTTC	NA	NA	TRBV6-6	TRBJ2-1
CASSYTGSSNQPQHF	TGCGCCAGCTCCTACACCGGTTCCTCCAATCAGCCCCAGCATTTT	NA	NA	TRBV5-1	TRBJ1-5
CSARKGTGGEKLFF	TGCAGTGCGAGAAAAGGGACGGGGGGTGAAAAACTGTTTTTT	NA	NA	TRBV20-1	TRBJ1-4
CASIRTGAFSETQYF	TGTGCCAGCATCCGGACAGGCGCGTTTTCAGAGACCCAGTACTTC	few	TRBD1	TRBV6-1	TRBJ2-5
CASSLGGSATKNIQYF	TGTGCCAGCAGTTTAGGCGGGAGTGCAACCAAAAACATTCAGTACTTC	NA	TRBD2	TRBV28	TRBJ2-4
CASTGGVGEQYF	TGTGCCAGCACCGGGGGGGTTGGCGAGCAGTACTTC	many	TRBD2	TRBV2	TRBJ2-7
CASSPGHAGSGNTIYF	TGCGCCAGCAGCCCGGGACACGCGGGCTCTGGAAACACCATATATTTT	NA	NA	TRBV5-1	TRBJ1-3
CASSPSNIRDTSYEQYF	TGTGCCAGCAGCCCCTCAAACATCCGGGACACCTCCTACGAGCAGTACTTC	NA	NA	TRBV16	TRBJ2-7
CASSSQGASEAFF	TGCGCCAGCAGCTCACAGGGGGCCTCTGAAGCTTTCTTT	few	TRBD1	TRBV5-1	TRBJ1-1
CASSQTSVGPGQPQHF	TGCGCCAGCAGCCAAACCTCGGTAGGGCCGGGTCAGCCCCAGCATTTT	NA	NA	TRBV4-1	TRBJ1-5
CASSSRQGQETQYF	TGTGCCAGCAGTTCCCGACAGGGACAAGAGACCCAGTACTTC	NA	TRBD1	TRBV5-1	TRBJ2-5
CASSLGVRATNEKLFF	TGTGCCAGCAGCTTAGGAGTCAGAGCAACTAATGAAAAACTGTTTTTT	many	NA	TRBV7-9	TRBJ1-4
CASSGGDSGANVLTF	TGTGCCAGCTCAGGGGGAGACTCTGGGGCCAACGTCCTGACTTTC	NA	NA	TRBV18	TRBJ2-6
CSVRVFNEQFF	TGCAGCGTTCGTGTCTTCAATGAGCAGTTCTTC	many	NA	TRBV29-1	TRBJ2-1
CASSLAGSDQETQYF	TGTGCCAGCAGCTTAGCCGGATCGGACCAAGAGACCCAGTACTTC	few	NA	TRBV7-9	TRBJ2-5
CASRPIGQNTEAFF	TGTGCCAGCAGGCCCATAGGACAGAACACTGAAGCTTTCTTT	NA	NA	TRBV2	TRBJ1-1
CASSSGVEETQYF	TGTGCCAGCTCAAGCGGCGTAGAAGAGACCCAGTACTTC	NA	NA	TRBV18	TRBJ2-5
CASSSGTRNEKLFF	TGTGCCAGCAGCTCCGGGACAAGAAATGAAAAACTGTTTTTT	NA	NA	TRBV7-2	TRBJ1-4
CASSLARLTEETQYF	TGCGCCAGCAGCTTGGCCAGGTTAACGGAAGAGACCCAGTACTTC	few	NA	TRBV5-1	TRBJ2-5
CSARTSSPASEQFF	TGCAGTGCTAGAACCAGCAGCCCGGCGTCTGAGCAGTTCTTC	NA	NA	TRBV20-1	TRBJ2-1
CSAATAGGETQYF	TGCAGCGCTGCCACCGCGGGAGGCGAGACCCAGTACTTC	few	TRBD2	TRBV29-1	TRBJ2-5
CASSRRQVHYGYTF	TGTGCCAGCAGTCGCCGACAGGTACACTATGGCTACACCTTC	few	NA	TRBV28	TRBJ1-2
CASSLDGRASYGYTF	TGCGCCAGCAGCTTGGACGGCAGGGCTTCCTATGGCTACACCTTC	NA	NA	TRBV5-1	TRBJ1-2
CASGDRDNMNTEAFF	TGCGCCAGTGGAGACAGGGACAACATGAACACTGAAGCTTTCTTT	few	TRBD1	TRBV5-1	TRBJ1-1
CASREPPGEQYF	TGTGCCAGCAGGGAACCTCCGGGCGAGCAGTACTTC	few	NA	TRBV6-6	TRBJ2-7
CSVMGRLQETQYF	TGCAGCGTTATGGGGAGACTACAAGAGACCCAGTACTTC	few	NA	TRBV29-1	TRBJ2-5
CSADGPNTEAFF	TGCAGCGCTGACGGCCCCAACACTGAAGCTTTCTTT	medium-sized	NA	TRBV29-1	TRBJ1-1
CASSFFGVGEQYF	TGTGCCAGCAGCTTTTTCGGGGTAGGAGAGCAGTACTTC	NA	NA	TRBV7-2	TRBJ2-7
CASSLRASSDNEQFF	TGTGCCAGCAGTTTAAGGGCTAGTTCCGACAATGAGCAGTTCTTC	few	NA	TRBV12-3/TRBV12-4	TRBJ2-1
CASSFTGGNDEQYF	TGTGCCAGCAGCTTCACAGGGGGGAACGACGAGCAGTACTTC	few	TRBD1	TRBV7-8	TRBJ2-7